The next 28 T cell receptor beta chains were all read from a single sample in a study of T cell responses to AZD1222 COVID-19 vaccine. Profiled with immunoSEQ multiplex PCR; TCRdb holds only in-frame clones, not every one. The sample includes fewer than 100,000 clones, approximately 91% seen only once; the top ten take 16%. The sequenced sample was peripheral blood, obtained 28 days after the second AZD1222 dose. The origin of the receptors is an adult who received the AZD1222 COVID-19 vaccine.

This clone has only a few counts. This chain links TRBV7-8 with TRBJ1-2, with D unclear. Germline V gene lookup returns CDR1 SGHVS and CDR2 FQNEAQ. The CDR3 has 13 residues. V lost 5 bases and J lost 7, with 14 bases in between. CDR3 in DNA: TGTGCCAGCAGCCCCCCCCCTGGGGTTGGCTACACCTTC. It encodes CASSPPPGVGYTF.

This chain joins TRBV27 and TRBJ2-1, with TRBD1 matching 9 bases. CDR3 length equals 17 residues. CDR1 and CDR2 from the germline V gene are MNHEY and SMNVEV (reference sequence). V lost 5 bases to trimming and J lost 8 bases; unmatched junction nucleotides: 16. CDR3 coding DNA: TGTGCCAGCAGTACCACCCTACAGGGGGCTCATCATTATGAGCAGTTCTTC. Encoded protein: CASSTTLQGAHHYEQFF.

This rearrangement joins TRBV4-1 to TRBJ2-5; 11 bases line up with TRBD2. CDR1 is MGHRA, CDR2 YSYEKL, per germline. The ends lost 4 bases at V and 0 bases at J; junction bases unmatched: 10. The CDR3 runs 18 residues. The CDR3, as DNA: TGCGCCAGCAGCCCTCAGGAGTGGACTAGCGGGTACCAAGAGACCCAGTACTTC. Protein: CASSPQEWTSGYQETQYF.

The genes are TRBV3-1 (or the pseudogene TRBV3-2) and TRBJ1-2; the match to TRBD1 covers 7 bases. Germline CDR1 is LGHDT and CDR2 is YNNKEL (reference sequence). The CDR3 length is 15 residues. The V gene end was trimmed by 1 base and the J gene end by 5 bases; junction bases not matched to a gene: 7. As DNA, the CDR3 is TGTGCCAGCAGCCAAGTAGGCAGGGGGATTTATGGCTACACCTTC. Translating gives CASSQVGRGIYGYTF.

This clone has just a few counts. V and J are TRBV11-2 and TRBJ1-6, with D uncertain. This CDR3 has 15 residues. V was clipped by 2 bases and J by 6 bases, with 11 bases between them. Germline V gene lookup returns CDR1 SGHAT and CDR2 FQNNGV. The CDR3, as DNA: TGTGCCAGCAGCTTATCTTTCGGCCCTAATTCACCCCTCCACTTT. As protein: CASSLSFGPNSPLHF. Filled out from reference TRBV11-2 and TRBJ1-6, the complete variable domain reads EAGVAQSPRYKIIEKRQSVAFWCNPISGHATLYWYQQILGQGPKLLIQFQNNGVVDDSQLPKDRFSAERLKGVDSTLKIQPAKLEDSAVYLCASSLSFGPNSPLHFGNGTRLTVT.

The chain joins TRBV6-5 to TRBJ1-6, with 10 bases lining up with TRBD1. CDR1 and CDR2 from the germline V gene are MNHEY and SVGAGI. V dropped 8 bases and J dropped 10; count of bases not matched to a gene: 8. The CDR3 length is 14 residues. CDR3 loop: CASEVGTGVSPLHF. CDR3 DNA sequence: TGTGCCAGCGAGGTGGGGACAGGGGTATCACCCCTCCACTTT.

This chain connects TRBV5-6 to TRBJ1-1, with no clear D. The CDR3 runs to 12 residues. CDR1 and CDR2 (germline): SGHDT, YYEEEE. V lost 1 base and J lost 6, with 7 bases in between. The CDR3 DNA reads as TGTGCCAGCAGCTTGTTCGGGTCTGAAGCTTTCTTT. This sequence encodes CASSLFGSEAFF.

The chain combines TRBV28 with TRBJ2-7, with TRBD1 identical over 9 bases. J gave up 5 bases and V 3 bases, and 5 bases lay outside the gene matches. The CDR3 totals 14 residues. Germline V gene lookup returns CDR1 MDHEN and CDR2 SYDVKM. CDR3 nucleotides: TGTGCCAGCAGTTTTCTGAGACAGGGGGACGAGCAGTACTTC. This sequence encodes CASSFLRQGDEQYF.

This sequence joins TRBV25-1 and TRBJ2-7; 9 positions match TRBD2. V shed 4 bases, J shed 6 bases, and the junction held 10 bases outside the gene matches. CDR3 length: 15 amino acids. Germline assignment: CDR1 MGHDK and CDR2 SYGVNS. The CDR3 DNA reads TGTGCCAGCAGTGTTAGCGGGAGTTCGTTGAGCGAGCAGTACTTC. It is translated as CASSVSGSSLSEQYF.

The chain couples TRBV9 to TRBJ2-1, with 7 bases identical to TRBD2. Germline V gives CDR1 SGDLS, CDR2 YYNGEE. CDR3 length: 17 residues. The junction had 14 bases not matched to a gene; V was cut back by 6 bases and J by 2 bases. This CDR3 is CASTGYSQRDAYNEQFF. In nucleotides, the CDR3 is TGTGCCAGCACAGGATACTCCCAGCGGGATGCCTACAATGAGCAGTTCTTC.

The chain has TRBV6-1 and TRBJ2-2; no clear D. From germline, CDR1 is MNHNS and CDR2 SASEGT. The CDR3 covers 15 residues. V was pared by 1 base and J by 4 bases, with 10 bases between. In DNA form, the CDR3 reads TGTGCCAGCAGTGAAGGGGCCTATCCCACCGGGGAGCTGTTTTTT. Its protein product is CASSEGAYPTGELFF.

This chain uses TRBV5-4 with TRBJ2-7; D is uncertain. V was shortened by 1 base and J by 4 bases, with 12 bases between the two germline ends. The length of the CDR3 is 14 residues. Germline CDR1 is SGHNT and CDR2 is YYREEE (reference sequence). The CDR3 spells CASSLMGNQYEQYF. The CDR3 DNA follows: TGTGCCAGCAGCTTGATGGGGAACCAGTACGAGCAGTACTTC. Filled out from reference TRBV5-4 and TRBJ2-7, the complete variable domain reads ETGVTQSPTHLIKTRGQQVTLRCSSQSGHNTVSWYQQALGQGPQFIFQYYREEENGRGNFPPRFSGLQFPNYSSELNVNALELDDSALYLCASSLMGNQYEQYFGPGTRLTVT.

This clone was seen a single time. The V and J genes are TRBV27 and TRBJ1-4; D is unresolved. The CDR3 covers 16 residues. Germline V gene data show CDR1 as MNHEY and CDR2 as SMNVEV (reference sequence). Trimming removed 1 base from V and 3 bases from J, with 12 bases in between. For the CDR3, the DNA is TGTGCCAGCAGTTTATACGGGGTTTTATCTAATGAAAAACTGTTTTTT. Translating it yields CASSLYGVLSNEKLFF.

The rearrangement uses TRBV29-1 and TRBJ2-1; 10 positions match TRBD2. Germline-derived CDR1 and CDR2 are SQVTM and ANQGSEA. The CDR3 has 19 amino acids. V shed 0 bases and J 2 bases; nucleotides not matched to a gene: 13. CDR3 protein: CSVEDLTLAGDPPYNEQFF. In DNA, the CDR3 is TGCAGCGTTGAAGATCTTACGCTAGCGGGAGACCCTCCCTACAATGAGCAGTTCTTC.

Here the CDR3 DNA reads TGTGCCACCAGCAGAGAATGGGACGGCTACGAGCAGTACTTC. Amino acid sequence: CATSREWDGYEQYF. The chain recombines TRBV15 with TRBJ2-7; D may be TRBD1 or TRBD2 (5 bases each). The V end was cut by 0 bases, the J end by 3 bases, with 9 bases between. This CDR3 has 14 amino acids. The germline gives CDR1 LNHNV, CDR2 YYDKDF (reference sequence).

V usage is TRBV4-1 and J usage is TRBJ2-3, with D possibly TRBD1 on 5 matching bases. V lost 1 base and J 3 bases, leaving 8 bases between the germline ends. Germline CDR1 and CDR2: MGHRA and YSYEKL. This CDR3 has 14 residues. In nucleotides, the CDR3 is TGCGCCAGCAGCCAAGTCCAGGGAACAGATACGCAGTATTTT. Its translation is CASSQVQGTDTQYF.

This chain joins TRBV12-2 and TRBJ1-2. TRBV12-2 is termed a pseudogene. This CDR3 spans 17 amino acids. CDR3 sequence: CASRLDLGREANYGYTF. The CDR3 DNA follows: TGTGCAAGTCGCTTAGATCTTGGACGGGAAGCTAACTATGGCTACACCTTC.

The rearrangement joins TRBV30 to TRBJ1-5; D is perhaps TRBD1 (5 bases). Germline V gives CDR1 GTSNPN, CDR2 SVGIG (reference sequence). The CDR3 extends over 14 amino acids. The ends were cut back, 6 bases at V and 5 bases at J, with 17 bases in the middle. CDR3 sequence: CACLKKQADQPQHF. The CDR3 DNA reads as TGTGCCTGCTTGAAGAAACAGGCAGATCAGCCCCAGCATTTT.

In its sample, this clone was seen once. The CDR3 sequence is CASSLREYYGYTF. The CDR3 DNA sequence: TGCGCCAGCAGCTTACGGGAGTACTATGGCTACACCTTC. This chain uses TRBV5-1 with TRBJ1-2, with unresolved D. V was trimmed by 2 bases and J by 3 bases, leaving 8 bases between them. This CDR3 is built from 13 residues. Germline CDR1 and CDR2: SGHRS and YFSETQ.

The CDR3 protein is CASSEGGYTDTQYF. CDR3 nucleotides: TGTGCCAGCAGTGAGGGCGGTTACACAGATACGCAGTATTTT. The genes are TRBV2 and TRBJ2-3; D gene ambiguous. This CDR3 region has 14 residues. CDR1 is SNHLY, CDR2 FYNNEI, per germline. V was shortened by 3 bases and J by 2 bases, with 9 bases between the two germline ends. The full variable domain, completed using reference TRBV2 and TRBJ2-3, is EPEVTQTPSHQVTQMGQEVILRCVPISNHLYFYWYRQILGQKVEFLVSFYNNEISEKSEIFDDQFSVERPDGSNFTLKIRSTKLEDSAMYFCASSEGGYTDTQYFGPGTRLTVL.

The chain joins TRBV7-2 to TRBJ2-1, with 10 bases identical to TRBD2. The trim removed 3 bases at V and 4 bases at J, leaving 6 bases unmatched. This CDR3 comprises 16 residues. Per germline, CDR1 SGHTA and CDR2 FQGNSA. Here the CDR3 DNA reads TGTGCCAGCAGCTTGGGCGGGACTAGCGTATACAATGAGCAGTTCTTC. This translates into CASSLGGTSVYNEQFF.

DNA for the CDR3: TGTGCCAGTACCACCGGGACCATTTTAACCGGGGAGCTGTTTTTT. Its protein is CASTTGTILTGELFF. The chain has TRBV19 and TRBJ2-2; either TRBD1 or TRBD2 may fit D (5 bases each). The CDR3 spans 15 residues. The V and J ends lost 7 bases and 5 bases respectively, with 17 bases between them. CDR1 LNHDA and CDR2 SQIVND come from the germline V gene (reference sequence).

The CDR3 nucleotides read TGTGCCATCAGTGACCGCGGAGCTGAAGCTTTCTTT. Translation: CAISDRGAEAFF. The chain combines TRBV10-3 with TRBJ1-1, with no clear D. Germline values: CDR1 ENHRY, CDR2 SYGVKD. The germline V and J ends were trimmed by 3 bases and 6 bases, with 8 bases remaining between them. The CDR3 consists of 12 residues.

Here the CDR3 reads CASRITGGNTIYF. The DNA for the CDR3 is TGTGCCAGCAGGATCACGGGGGGAAACACCATATATTTT. The J gene is TRBJ1-3, the V gene TRBV28, with D unresolved. The CDR3 extends over 13 amino acids. Trimming took 6 bases from V and 4 from J, leaving 10 bases between them. CDR1 and CDR2 (germline): MDHEN, SYDVKM.

V gene TRBV7-6 combines with J gene TRBJ2-7; the match to TRBD1 covers 7 bases. The J segment lost 4 bases and the V segment lost 5 bases, leaving 17 bases of the junction unmatched. CDR3 length equals 17 residues. Germline V CDR1 and CDR2: SGHVS, FNYEAQ. DNA of the CDR3: TGTGCCAGCAGCGAACAAACCGGACAGGTTGTCCCTTACGAGCAGTACTTC. It yields the protein CASSEQTGQVVPYEQYF.

The chain employs TRBV7-9 and TRBJ2-2; 8 bases are shared with TRBD2. The CDR3 loop spans 16 amino acids. J gave up 0 bases and V 4 bases, and 4 bases lay outside the gene matches. Germline CDR1 is SEHNR and CDR2 is FQNEAQ (reference sequence). CDR3 loop: CASSYIAGSNTGELFF. In DNA form, the CDR3 reads TGTGCCAGCAGCTATATAGCGGGATCGAACACCGGGGAGCTGTTTTTT.

V is TRBV19 and J is TRBJ1-4, with unresolved D. Trimming removed 4 bases at V and 3 bases at J, with 12 bases between. Per germline, CDR1 LNHDA and CDR2 SQIVND (reference sequence). The CDR3 runs to 15 residues. CDR3 DNA sequence: TGTGCCAGTAGTAAGTGGGCCGGTTCTAATGAAAAACTGTTTTTT. Protein: CASSKWAGSNEKLFF.

The chain uses TRBV18 and TRBJ2-7; 9 nucleotides align to TRBD1. Germline CDR1 KGHSH, CDR2 LQKENI. The CDR3 is 15 residues long. The V gene end was trimmed by 3 bases and the J gene end by 5 bases; junction bases not matched to a gene: 8. CDR3 sequence (DNA): TGTGCCAGCTCACCTGGGACAGGGCGTACACACGAGCAGTACTTC. Residues: CASSPGTGRTHEQYF.